The rows below give T cell receptor beta chains drawn from one sample of a study of cytomegalovirus exposure and HLA in healthy donors. Here immunoSEQ multiplex PCR was the method, and the copy in TCRdb shows in-frame clones only, minus some. The table records more than 80,000 clones, approximately 82% of them present only once. The specimen was PBMCs. The receptors come from a female donor in good health and CMV-seropositive. The CDR3 runs from the conserved cysteine through the conserved F or W. D genes are given only for firm matches. Expanded clones are given a class, and other clones once, few, many or no size at all.

clone_size j_call v_call d_call cdr3_length cdr3_nt cdr3_aa
few TRBJ1-2 TRBV15 TRBD1 15 TGTGCCACCAGTCGAGGGGGCGTTATAGACTATGGCTACACCTTC CATSRGGVIDYGYTF
- TRBJ1-2 TRBV5-6 - 14 TGTGCCAGCAGCTTGGGACAGGTTAGCTATGGCTACACCTTC CASSLGQVSYGYTF
- TRBJ1-2 TRBV7-2 - 19 TGTGCCAGCAGCTACCCCCCGGGGACACCTGAGCCCCTGGCGACTGGCTACACCTTC CASSYPPGTPEPLATGYTF
few TRBJ1-2 TRBV7-8 - 17 TGTGCCAGCAGCTTAGAGGGGACACAGCGAGCTAACTATGGCTACACCTTC CASSLEGTQRANYGYTF
- TRBJ2-7 TRBV18 - 13 TGTGCCAGCTCACCCCCTTCGTCCTACGAGCAGTACTTC CASSPPSSYEQYF
- TRBJ2-7 TRBV10-3 TRBD2 15 TGTGCCATCAGTGGAAGGGCGGGGGGCTCCTACGAGCAGTACTTC CAISGRAGGSYEQYF
- TRBJ2-2 TRBV7-2 - 15 TGTGCCAGCAGCTTCGGGACTGGCAGAACCGGGGAGCTGTTTTTT CASSFGTGRTGELFF
- TRBJ1-6 TRBV4-1 - 18 TGCGCCAGCAGCCAAGAGGGGCAGGCAAGCTCCTATAATTCACCCCTCCACTTT CASSQEGQASSYNSPLHF
- TRBJ1-1 TRBV19 - 14 TGTGCCAGTAGTATAGTGATAGGAGGGAATGAAGCTTTCTTT CASSIVIGGNEAFF
- TRBJ2-7 TRBV6-5 - 13 TGTGCCAGCAGTTACTCGACAGAATACGAGCAGTACTTC CASSYSTEYEQYF
- TRBJ2-1 TRBV2 TRBD1 12 TGTGCCTCCGGGACAGGGCTTCGTGAGCAGTTCTTC CASGTGLREQFF
- TRBJ2-7 TRBV18 TRBD1 19 TGTGCCAGCTCAGATTTGGGGACAGGGGGCGCGGTTACCTCCTACGAGCAGTACTTC CASSDLGTGGAVTSYEQYF
- TRBJ2-3 TRBV5-1 - 16 TGCGCCAGCAGCTTGGAGGCGGAGCTGGGGGGAGATACGCAGTATTTT CASSLEAELGGDTQYF
- TRBJ2-2 TRBV25-1 TRBD2 15 TGTGCCAGCAACCCGACTAGCGGGAGGGACGGGGAGCTGTTTTTT CASNPTSGRDGELFF
few TRBJ2-7 TRBV6-1 TRBD2 15 TGTGCCAGCAGTGTTACGACTAGCGGGAGTTACGAGCAGTACTTC CASSVTTSGSYEQYF
- TRBJ2-7 TRBV6-5 - 14 TGTGCCAGCAGCCTACAGGCGCCTAGTATCGAGCAGTACTTC CASSLQAPSIEQYF
once TRBJ1-1 TRBV10-2 TRBD1 14 TGCGCCAGCACTCCCACAGGGGGTACCACTGAAGCTTTCTTT CASTPTGGTTEAFF
few TRBJ1-1 TRBV28 - 15 TGTGCCAGCAGTTACCGACAGGAACTCCCTCTTGAAGCTTTCTTT CASSYRQELPLEAFF
- TRBJ1-1 TRBV10-3 - 15 TGTGCCATCAGTGAGTCGAGAGATAAGAACACTGAAGCTTTCTTT CAISESRDKNTEAFF
- TRBJ2-5 TRBV15 - 12 TGTGCCACCAGCAGAGAGGGGGGGACCCAGTACTTC CATSREGGTQYF
once TRBJ2-7 TRBV5-4 TRBD1 15 TGTGCCAGCAGCTTCGAGGGGGCAAGGTCCTACGAGCAGTACTTC CASSFEGARSYEQYF
- TRBJ1-5 TRBV7-3 TRBD1 15 TGTGCCAGCATCCGGCACAGGGGGCTACGAGTTCCCCAGCATTTT CASIRHRGLRVPQHF
- TRBJ2-1 TRBV6-8 - 18 TGTGCCAGCAGTTATAGGAGGAGGCGCGGCTCGGAATACAATGAGCAGTTCTTC CASSYRRRRGSEYNEQFF
- TRBJ2-7 TRBV28 TRBD1 14 TGTGCCAGCACCCCCCGGGACAGGGCGTTCGAGCAGTACTTC CASTPRDRAFEQYF
- TRBJ2-5 TRBV5-4 TRBD2 14 TGTGCCGCGGCGCTAGCGGGAGCTGAAGAGACCCAGTACTTC CAAALAGAEETQYF
- TRBJ1-2 TRBV6-5 - 13 TGTGCCAGCACCCCGACAGTTAACTATGGCTACCCCTTC CASTPTVNYGYPF
once TRBJ1-4 TRBV5-3 TRBD1 17 TGTGCCAGAAGCTTGGCTCTCACAGGGGCGGGAAATGAAAAACTGTTTTTT CARSLALTGAGNEKLFF
once TRBJ2-4 TRBV6-5 TRBD1 14 TGTGCCAGCAGTCCCGGGACAGGAGGGAACATTCAGTACTTC CASSPGTGGNIQYF
- TRBJ1-1 TRBV7-2 TRBD1 15 TGTGCCAGCAGCTTGGCGACAGGGGAATACTCTGAAGCTTTCTTT CASSLATGEYSEAFF